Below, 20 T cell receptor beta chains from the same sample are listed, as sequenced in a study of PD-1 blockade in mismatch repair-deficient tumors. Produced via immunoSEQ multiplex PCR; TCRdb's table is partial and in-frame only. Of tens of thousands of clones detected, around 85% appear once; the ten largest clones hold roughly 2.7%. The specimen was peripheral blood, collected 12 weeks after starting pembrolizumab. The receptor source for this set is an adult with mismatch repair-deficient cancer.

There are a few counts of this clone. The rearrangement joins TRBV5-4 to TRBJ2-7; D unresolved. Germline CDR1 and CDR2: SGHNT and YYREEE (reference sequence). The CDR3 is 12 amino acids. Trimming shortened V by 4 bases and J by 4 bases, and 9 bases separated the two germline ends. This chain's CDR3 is CASSRDGYEQYF. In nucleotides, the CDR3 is TGTGCCAGCAGCCGAGACGGATACGAGCAGTACTTC.

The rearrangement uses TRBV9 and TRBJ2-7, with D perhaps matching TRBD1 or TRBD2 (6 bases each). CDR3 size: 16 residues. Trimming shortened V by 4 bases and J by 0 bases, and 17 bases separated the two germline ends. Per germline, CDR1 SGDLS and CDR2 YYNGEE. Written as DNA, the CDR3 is TGTGCCAGCAGCCCCCACGGAGGGGGAAACTCCTACGAGCAGTACTTC. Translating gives CASSPHGGGNSYEQYF.

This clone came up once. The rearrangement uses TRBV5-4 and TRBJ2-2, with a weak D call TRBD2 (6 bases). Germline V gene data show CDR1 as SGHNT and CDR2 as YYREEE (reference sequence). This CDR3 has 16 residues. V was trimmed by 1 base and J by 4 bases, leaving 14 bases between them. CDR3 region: CASSLLRGWATGELFF. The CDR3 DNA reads TGTGCCAGCAGCTTGTTGCGGGGTTGGGCCACCGGGGAGCTGTTTTTT.

The CDR3 DNA follows: TGTGCCAGCAGTGAAGCGTCCAGGGGAAAATACACTGAAGCTTTCTTT. It yields the protein CASSEASRGKYTEAFF. The chain joins TRBV6-1 to TRBJ1-1, with D possibly matching TRBD1 (6 bases). The germline gives CDR1 MNHNS, CDR2 SASEGT. Between the trimmed V and J ends, which lost 0 bases and 3 bases, there was a span of 14 bases. The CDR3 consists of 16 residues.

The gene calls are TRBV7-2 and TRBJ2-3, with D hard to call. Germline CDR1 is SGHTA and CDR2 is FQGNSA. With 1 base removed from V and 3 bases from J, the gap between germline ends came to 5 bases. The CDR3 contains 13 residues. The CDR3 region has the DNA TGTGCCAGCAGCTTAGGCCCTACAGATACGCAGTATTTT. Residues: CASSLGPTDTQYF. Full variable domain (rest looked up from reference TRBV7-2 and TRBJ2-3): GAGVSQSPSNKVTEKGKDVELRCDPISGHTALYWYRQSLGQGLEFLIYFQGNSAPDKSGLPSDRFSAERTGGSVSTLTIQRTQQEDSAVYLCASSLGPTDTQYFGPGTRLTVL.

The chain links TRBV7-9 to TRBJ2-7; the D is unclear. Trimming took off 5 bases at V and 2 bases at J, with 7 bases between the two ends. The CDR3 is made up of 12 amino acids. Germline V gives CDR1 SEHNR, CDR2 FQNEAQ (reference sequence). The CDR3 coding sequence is TGTGCCAGCAGCACCCTCGCCTACGAGCAGTACTTC. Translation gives CASSTLAYEQYF. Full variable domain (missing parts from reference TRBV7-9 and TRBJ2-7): DTGVSQNPRHKITKRGQNVTFRCDPISEHNRLYWYRQTLGQGPEFLTYFQNEAQLEKSRLLSDRFSAERPKGSFSTLEIQRTEQGDSAMYLCASSTLAYEQYFGPGTRLTVT.

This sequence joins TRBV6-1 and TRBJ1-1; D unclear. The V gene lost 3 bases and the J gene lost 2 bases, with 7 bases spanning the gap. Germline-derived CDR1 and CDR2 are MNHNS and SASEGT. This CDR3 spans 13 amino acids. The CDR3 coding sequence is TGTGCCAGCAGTGAGCTACAAAACACTGAAGCTTTCTTT. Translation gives CASSELQNTEAFF.

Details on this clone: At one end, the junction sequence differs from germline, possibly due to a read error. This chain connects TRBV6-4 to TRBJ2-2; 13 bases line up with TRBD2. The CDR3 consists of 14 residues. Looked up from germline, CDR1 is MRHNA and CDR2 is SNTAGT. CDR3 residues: CASPCTSGRGGLFF. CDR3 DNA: TGTGCCAGCCCTTGTACTAGCGGGAGGGGGGGGCTGTTTTTT.

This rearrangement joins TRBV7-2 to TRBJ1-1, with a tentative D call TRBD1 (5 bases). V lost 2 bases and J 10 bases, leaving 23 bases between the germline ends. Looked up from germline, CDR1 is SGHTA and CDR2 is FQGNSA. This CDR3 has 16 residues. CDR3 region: CASSLRSGIGGLVAFF. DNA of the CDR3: TGTGCCAGCAGCTTAAGATCGGGGATCGGGGGGTTAGTAGCTTTCTTT.

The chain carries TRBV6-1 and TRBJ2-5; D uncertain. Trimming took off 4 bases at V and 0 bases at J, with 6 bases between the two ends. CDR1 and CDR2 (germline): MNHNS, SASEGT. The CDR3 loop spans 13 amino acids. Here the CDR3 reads CASSATYQETQYF. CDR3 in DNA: TGTGCCAGCAGTGCCACTTACCAAGAGACCCAGTACTTC.

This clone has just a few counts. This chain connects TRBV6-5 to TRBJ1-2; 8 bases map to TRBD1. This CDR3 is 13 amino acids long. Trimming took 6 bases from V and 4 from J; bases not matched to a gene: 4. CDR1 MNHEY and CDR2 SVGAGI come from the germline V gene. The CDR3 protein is CASSKTGVYGYTF. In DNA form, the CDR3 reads TGTGCCAGCAGCAAGACAGGGGTCTATGGCTACACCTTC.

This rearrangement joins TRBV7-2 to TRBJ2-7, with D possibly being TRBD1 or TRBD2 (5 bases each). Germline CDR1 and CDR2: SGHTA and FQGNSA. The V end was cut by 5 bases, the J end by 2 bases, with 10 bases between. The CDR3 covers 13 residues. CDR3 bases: TGTGCCAGCAGCCCAAGGGGACCCTACGAGCAGTACTTC. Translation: CASSPRGPYEQYF.

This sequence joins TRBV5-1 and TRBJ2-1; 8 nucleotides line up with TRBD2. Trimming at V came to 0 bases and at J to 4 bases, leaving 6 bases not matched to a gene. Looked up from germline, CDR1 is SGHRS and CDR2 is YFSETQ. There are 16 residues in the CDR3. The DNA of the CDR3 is TGCGCCAGCAGCTTGGGGGGTAGCGGGATATACAATGAGCAGTTCTTC. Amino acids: CASSLGGSGIYNEQFF.

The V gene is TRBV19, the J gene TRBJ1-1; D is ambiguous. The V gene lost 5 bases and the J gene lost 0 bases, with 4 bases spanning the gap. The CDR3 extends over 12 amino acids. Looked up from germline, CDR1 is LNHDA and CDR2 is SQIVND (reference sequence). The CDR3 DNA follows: TGTGCCAGTAGTGCGATGAACACTGAAGCTTTCTTT. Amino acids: CASSAMNTEAFF.

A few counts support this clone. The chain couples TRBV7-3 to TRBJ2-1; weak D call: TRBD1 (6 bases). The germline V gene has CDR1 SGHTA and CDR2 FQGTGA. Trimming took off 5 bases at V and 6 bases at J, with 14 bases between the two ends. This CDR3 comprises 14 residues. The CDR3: CASSPQGTPNEQFF. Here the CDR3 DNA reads TGTGCCAGCAGCCCTCAGGGGACCCCCAATGAGCAGTTCTTC.

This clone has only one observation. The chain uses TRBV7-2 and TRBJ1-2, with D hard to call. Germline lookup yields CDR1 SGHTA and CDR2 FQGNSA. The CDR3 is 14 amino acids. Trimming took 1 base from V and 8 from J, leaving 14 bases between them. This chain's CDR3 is CASSLDRELKGYTF. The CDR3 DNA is TGTGCCAGCAGCTTAGACAGAGAGCTGAAAGGCTACACCTTC.

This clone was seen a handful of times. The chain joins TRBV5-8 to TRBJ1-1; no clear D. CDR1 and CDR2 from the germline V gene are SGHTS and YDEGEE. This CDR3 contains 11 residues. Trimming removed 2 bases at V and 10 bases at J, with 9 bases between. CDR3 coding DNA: TGTGCCAGCAGCTTTATTCTAGGAGCTTTCTTT. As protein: CASSFILGAFF.

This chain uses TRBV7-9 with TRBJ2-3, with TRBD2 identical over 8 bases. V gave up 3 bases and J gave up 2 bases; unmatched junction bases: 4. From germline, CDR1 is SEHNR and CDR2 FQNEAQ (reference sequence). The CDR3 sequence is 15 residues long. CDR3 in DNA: TGTGCCAGCAGCTTGATAGCGGGAAACACAGATACGCAGTATTTT. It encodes CASSLIAGNTDTQYF.

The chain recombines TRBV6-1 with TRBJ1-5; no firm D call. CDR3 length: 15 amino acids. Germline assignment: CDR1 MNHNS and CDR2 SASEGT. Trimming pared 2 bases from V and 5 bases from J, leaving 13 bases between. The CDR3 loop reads CASSEYEGMDQPQHF. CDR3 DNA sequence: TGTGCCAGCAGTGAATATGAGGGAATGGATCAGCCCCAGCATTTT.

CDR3 DNA: TGTGCCTGGAAGGAGTGGCGAGAGACCCAGTACTTC. Translated, it gives CAWKEWRETQYF. J is TRBJ2-5 and V is TRBV30; D remains unclear. This CDR3 comprises 12 residues. Germline V gene lookup returns CDR1 GTSNPN and CDR2 SVGIG (reference sequence). V was trimmed by 4 bases and J by 4 bases, leaving 10 bases between them.